The present T cell receptor (beta chain) was sequenced within a study of blood T cells in healthy people across ages. Whole-study findings and limits: Samples with more naive T cells showed higher observed beta diversity.

Total RNA, at least 6 micrograms per sample, came from PBMCs. The CDR3 consists of 14 residues. V gave up 5 bases and J gave up 4 bases; unmatched junction bases: 8. CDR1 and CDR2 (germline): DFQATT, SNEGSKA (reference sequence). Only a few counts were recorded for this clonotype. Its antigen is not known. PCR was performed a second time for about 7 to 11 cycles using a sample-barcoded 5' primer and a J-beta primer mix. TCRdb re-analysed the 5' RACE reads in MiXCR, keeping a single row per CDR3 protein. Among about 970,000 distinct CDR3 sequences listed, 45% to 60% were seen once. The sequenced sample was blood. The J gene is TRBJ1-2, the V gene TRBV20-1; 9 bases are shared with TRBD1. The receptor was derived from a woman in her fifties or sixties in good health. The CDR3, as DNA: TGCAGTGCTGGGACAGGGTGGATGAGCTATGGCTACACCTTC. Its protein is CSAGTGWMSYGYTF.